A selection of T cell receptor beta chains follows, all from one sample in a study of cytomegalovirus exposure and HLA in healthy donors. Profiling relied on immunoSEQ multiplex PCR, and the TCRdb table lists in-frame clones only, not all of them. The sample has 60,000 to 65,000 clones, 70% to 90% seen once; the top ten hold 1.4% to 1.5%. The sample was PBMCs. The receptors stem from a man aged 18 to 35 in good health and CMV-seronegative. Each CDR3 is given without its conserved first and last residue. A D gene is named only where the DNA matches it firmly.

J gene	V gene	D gene	CDR3 protein
TRBJ1-4	TRBV18	TRBD1	ASTGQGGEKLF
TRBJ2-7	TRBV15	-	ATSRDPGGPYEQY
TRBJ1-1	TRBV30	-	AWSQSQGGTEAF
TRBJ1-5	TRBV5-6	-	ASSSSFLAATSQPQH
TRBJ2-7	TRBV5-1	TRBD1	ASSAAGTGNEQY
TRBJ1-2	TRBV29-1	-	SVGNTGNSYT
TRBJ2-5	TRBV7-8	-	ASSLTPGWEETQY
TRBJ1-1	TRBV27	-	ASRVGALETEAF
TRBJ2-7	TRBV19	-	ASSTGSTYEQY
TRBJ2-7	TRBV11-2	-	ASSRGTYEQY
TRBJ2-7	TRBV19	TRBD1	ASSDGQGSYEQY
TRBJ1-4	TRBV4-1	-	ASSRQPVQGSEKLF
TRBJ1-1	TRBV4-1	TRBD1	ASSLGTARGLNTEAF
TRBJ1-4	TRBV15	-	ATSRGVTNEKLF
TRBJ1-1	TRBV19	-	ARQYMNTEAF
TRBJ1-5	TRBV7-2	TRBD1	ASSSGTGTFQPQH